This entry describes one T cell receptor (beta chain). Original methodology: Quantification of nucleated cells was approximated via reference gene primer amplification. Generated by immunoSEQ multiplex PCR, the TCRdb table keeps only in-frame clones and is missing some. V, J and clone size reflect that table, while D and trimming were determined from the DNA. This table has 60,000 to 80,000 clones, 88% appearing once. The sample comes from a study of blood T cell repertoires in COVID-19. Study details: The study drew acute and convalescent COVID-19 samples from the United States, Italy and Spain. The analysed material was cDNA or gDNA that came from T cells, B-cell-depleted T cells, or PBMCs.

Sequenced material: peripheral blood. The source is a human donor in a cohort sampled during active COVID-19.

CDR3 nucleotides: TGTGCCAGCAATCATAACACCGGGGAGCTGTTTTTT. Residues: CASNHNTGELFF. The rearrangement joins TRBV12-3 or TRBV12-4 to TRBJ2-2; D not certain. This CDR3 is built from 12 residues. The V end was cut by 7 bases, the J end by 2 bases, with 5 bases between.